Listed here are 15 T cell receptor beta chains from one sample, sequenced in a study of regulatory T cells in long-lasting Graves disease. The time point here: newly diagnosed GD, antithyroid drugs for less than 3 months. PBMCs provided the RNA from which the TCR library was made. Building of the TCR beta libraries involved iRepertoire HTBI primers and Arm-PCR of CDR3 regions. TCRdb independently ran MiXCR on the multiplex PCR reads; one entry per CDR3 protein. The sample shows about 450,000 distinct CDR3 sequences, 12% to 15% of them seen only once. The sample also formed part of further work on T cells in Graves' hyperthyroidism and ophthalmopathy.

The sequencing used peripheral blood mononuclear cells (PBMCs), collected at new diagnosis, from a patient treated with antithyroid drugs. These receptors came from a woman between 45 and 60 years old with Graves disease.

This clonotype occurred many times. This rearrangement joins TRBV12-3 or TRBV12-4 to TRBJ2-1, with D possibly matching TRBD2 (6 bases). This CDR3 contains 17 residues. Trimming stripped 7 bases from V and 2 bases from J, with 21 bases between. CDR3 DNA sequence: TGTGCCAGCAACTCCTTGGTGACTAGTATACCCTACAATGAGCAGTTCTTC. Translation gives CASNSLVTSIPYNEQFF.

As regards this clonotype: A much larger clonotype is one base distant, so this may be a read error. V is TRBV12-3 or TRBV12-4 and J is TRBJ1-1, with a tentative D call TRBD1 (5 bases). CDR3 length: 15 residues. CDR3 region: CASFPTGTKNTEASF. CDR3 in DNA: TGTGCCAGCTTCCCAACAGGCACGAAGAACACTGAAGCTTCCTTT.

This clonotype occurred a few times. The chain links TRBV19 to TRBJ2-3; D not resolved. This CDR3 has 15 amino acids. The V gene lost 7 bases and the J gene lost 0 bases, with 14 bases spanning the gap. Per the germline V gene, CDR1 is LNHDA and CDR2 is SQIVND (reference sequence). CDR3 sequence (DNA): TGTGCCAGTAAAATCGACTCAGCTAGCACAGATACGCAGTATTTT. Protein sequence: CASKIDSASTDTQYF.

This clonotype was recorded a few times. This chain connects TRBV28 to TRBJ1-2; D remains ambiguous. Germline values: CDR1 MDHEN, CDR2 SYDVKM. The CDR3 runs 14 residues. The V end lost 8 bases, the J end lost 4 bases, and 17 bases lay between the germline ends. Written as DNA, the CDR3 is TGTGCCAGCGATACGACGACCGATCTCTATGGCTACACCTTC. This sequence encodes CASDTTTDLYGYTF.

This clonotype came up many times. The CDR3: CAVSGGVFHEQYF. CDR3 DNA sequence: TGTGCCGTATCGGGAGGGGTCTTTCACGAGCAGTACTTC. The chain joins TRBV7-9 to TRBJ2-7, with 8 bases matching TRBD2. Germline CDR1 and CDR2: SEHNR and FQNEAQ (reference sequence). The CDR3 spans 13 residues. V lost 11 bases to trimming and J lost 5 bases; unmatched junction nucleotides: 11.

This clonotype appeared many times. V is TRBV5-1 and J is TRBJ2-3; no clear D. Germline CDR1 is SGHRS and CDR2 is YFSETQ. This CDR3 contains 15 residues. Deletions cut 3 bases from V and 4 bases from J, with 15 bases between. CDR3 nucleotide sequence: TGCGCCAGCAGCTCCTGGTCCTTCACATCAGATACGCAGTATTTT. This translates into CASSSWSFTSDTQYF. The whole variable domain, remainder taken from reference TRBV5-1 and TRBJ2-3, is KAGVTQTPRYLIKTRGQQVTLSCSPISGHRSVSWYQQTPGQGLQFLFEYFSETQRNKGNFPGRFSGRQFSNSRSEMNVSTLELGDSALYLCASSSWSFTSDTQYFGPGTRLTVL.

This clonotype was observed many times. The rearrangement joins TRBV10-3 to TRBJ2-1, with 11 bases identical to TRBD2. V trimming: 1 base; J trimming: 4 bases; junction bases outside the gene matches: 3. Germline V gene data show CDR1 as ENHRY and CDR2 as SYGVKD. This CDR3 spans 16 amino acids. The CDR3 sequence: CAISEFSGRAYNEQFF. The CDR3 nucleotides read TGTGCCATCAGTGAGTTTAGCGGGAGGGCTTACAATGAGCAGTTCTTC.

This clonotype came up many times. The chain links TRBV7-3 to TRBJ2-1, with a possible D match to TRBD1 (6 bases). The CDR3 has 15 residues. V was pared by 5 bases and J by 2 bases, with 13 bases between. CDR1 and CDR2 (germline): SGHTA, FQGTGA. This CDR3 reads CASSPTQGTYNEQFF. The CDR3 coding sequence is TGTGCCAGCAGCCCAACCCAGGGGACCTACAATGAGCAGTTCTTC. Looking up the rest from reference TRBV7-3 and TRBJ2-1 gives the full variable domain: GAGVSQTPSNKVTEKGKYVELRCDPISGHTALYWYRQSLGQGPEFLIYFQGTGAADDSGLPNDRFFAVRPEGSVSTLKIQRTERGDSAVYLCASSPTQGTYNEQFFGPGTRLTVL.

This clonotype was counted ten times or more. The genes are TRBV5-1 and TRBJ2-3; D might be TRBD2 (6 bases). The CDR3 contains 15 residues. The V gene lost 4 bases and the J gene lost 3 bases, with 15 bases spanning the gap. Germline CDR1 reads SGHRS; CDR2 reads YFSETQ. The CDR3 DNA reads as TGCGCCAGCAGCCCCCTTGAGGAGGGGACAGATACGCAGTATTTT. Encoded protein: CASSPLEEGTDTQYF.

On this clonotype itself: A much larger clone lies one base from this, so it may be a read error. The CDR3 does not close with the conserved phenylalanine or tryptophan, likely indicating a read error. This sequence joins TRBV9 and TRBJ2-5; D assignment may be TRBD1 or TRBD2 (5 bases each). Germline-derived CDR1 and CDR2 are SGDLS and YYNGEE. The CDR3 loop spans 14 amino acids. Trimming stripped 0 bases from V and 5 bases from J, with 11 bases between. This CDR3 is CASSVDEGIETQYS. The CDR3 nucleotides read TGTGCCAGCAGCGTAGACGAGGGGATTGAGACCCAGTACTCC.

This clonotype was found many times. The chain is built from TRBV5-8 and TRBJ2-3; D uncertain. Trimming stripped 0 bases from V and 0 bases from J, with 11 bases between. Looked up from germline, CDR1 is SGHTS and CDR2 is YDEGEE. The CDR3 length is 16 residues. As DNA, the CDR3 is TGTGCCAGCAGCTTGGAGGAGTTATGGAGCACAGATACGCAGTATTTT. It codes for CASSLEELWSTDTQYF.

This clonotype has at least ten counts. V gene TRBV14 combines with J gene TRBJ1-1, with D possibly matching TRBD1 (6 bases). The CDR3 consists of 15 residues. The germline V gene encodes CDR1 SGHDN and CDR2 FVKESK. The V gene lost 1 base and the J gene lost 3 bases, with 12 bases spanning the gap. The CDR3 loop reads CASSQGFRGDTEAFF. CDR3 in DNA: TGTGCCAGCAGCCAAGGCTTCAGGGGTGACACTGAAGCTTTCTTT. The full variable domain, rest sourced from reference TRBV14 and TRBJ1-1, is EAGVTQFPSHSVIEKGQTVTLRCDPISGHDNLYWYRRVMGKEIKFLLHFVKESKQDESGMPNNRFLAERTGGTYSTLKVQPAELEDSGVYFCASSQGFRGDTEAFFGQGTRLTVV.

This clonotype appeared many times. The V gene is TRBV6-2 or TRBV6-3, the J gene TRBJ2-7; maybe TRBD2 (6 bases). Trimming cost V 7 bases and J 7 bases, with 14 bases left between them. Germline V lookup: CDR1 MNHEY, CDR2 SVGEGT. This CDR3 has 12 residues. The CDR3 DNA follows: TGTGCCAGCACCCGGACGGCGGGGGAGCAGTACTTC. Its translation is CASTRTAGEQYF.

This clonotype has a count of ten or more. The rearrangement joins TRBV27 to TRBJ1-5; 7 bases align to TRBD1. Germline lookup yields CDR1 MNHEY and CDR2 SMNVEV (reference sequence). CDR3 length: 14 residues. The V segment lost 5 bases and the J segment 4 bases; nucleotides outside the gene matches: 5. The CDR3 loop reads CASSGRTGNQPQHF. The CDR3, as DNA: TGTGCCAGCAGTGGGAGGACAGGAAATCAGCCCCAGCATTTT.

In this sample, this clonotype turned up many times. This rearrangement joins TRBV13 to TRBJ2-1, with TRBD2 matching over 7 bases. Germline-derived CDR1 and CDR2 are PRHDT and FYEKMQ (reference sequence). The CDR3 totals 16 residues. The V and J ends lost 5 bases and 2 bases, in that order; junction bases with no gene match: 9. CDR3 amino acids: CASSPHPSGTYNEQFF. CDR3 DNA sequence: TGTGCCAGCAGCCCACACCCTAGCGGTACCTACAATGAGCAGTTCTTC.